The count of the clone carrying this T cell receptor (beta chain) is one. Its cognate antigen is unknown. This entry belongs to a study of shared clonotypes between healthy human individuals. Regarding the study as a whole: Apart from blood, nothing was sampled; tissue repertoires likely differ.

TCRdb's table, derived via immunoSEQ multiplex PCR, lists solely in-frame clones and lacks some. The sample comprises more than 2 million clones, over 85% of which are singletons, and 0.1% to 0.15% rests with the top ten. CD4+ cells underwent separation, giving CD45RA+ naive and CD45RA-negative memory subsets. Per germline, CDR1 ENHRY and CDR2 SYGVKD. Trimming cost V 6 bases and J 3 bases, with 18 bases left between them. The length of the CDR3 is 16 residues. This receptor was identified in a man aged 18 to 30 in good health. The rearrangement uses TRBV10-3 and TRBJ2-1, with a weak D call TRBD1 (5 bases). Sequenced material: naive CD4+ T cells sorted from blood. Stated subset: CD45RA+ positively selected. The CDR3 loop is CAISQPGQRDYNEQFF. In DNA, the CDR3 is TGTGCCATCAGCCAGCCCGGACAAAGGGACTACAATGAGCAGTTCTTC.